Here is one T cell receptor beta chain with its context. Its antigen remains unidentified. The sample belongs to a study of cytomegalovirus exposure and HLA in healthy donors. In the study overall: There were 90 million to 140 million unique TCR beta sequences, drawn from some 180 million T cells, in an earlier analysis.

Germline CDR1 SEHNR, CDR2 FQNEAQ (reference sequence). The V end was cut by 7 bases, the J end by 7 bases, with 17 bases between. The CDR3 contains 13 residues. The PCR was carried out with 60 Vbeta primers and 13 Jbeta primers. Method: immunoSEQ multiplex PCR; TCRdb's copy keeps in-frame clones and lacks some. Altogether 150,000 to 200,000 clones are present, around 83% being singletons, with the ten largest covering 1.6%. Notes on the study in general: Presence/absence results assume similar sequencing depth per donor, which may not hold. Within an earlier analysis, most TCR beta V segments proved productive either about 90% or about 30% of the time.

The TCR originated in a man in his forties or fifties in good health and CMV-seronegative. V and J are TRBV7-9 and TRBJ2-7; D not certain. The sequencing sample was made of PBMCs. As DNA, the CDR3 is TGTGCCAGCACCTTCCTAGGAGACGGAGAGCAGTACTTC. Translation gives CASTFLGDGEQYF.